Following are 12 T cell receptor beta chains from one sample sequenced in a study of identical twins. Each CDR3 protein is one row after TCRdb ran MiXCR on the 5' RACE reads. This sample yields under 900,000 distinct CDR3 sequences, of which 10% to 15% are seen a single time; about 1.6% belongs to the top ten. These data also featured in a second study, about yellow fever vaccine responses in identical twins.

Source material: PBMCs. Receptors originate from a woman aged 18-30 years in good health.

The V call is TRBV11-3, the J call TRBJ2-5, with D perhaps matching TRBD1 or TRBD2 (7 bases each). CDR1 and CDR2 from the germline V gene are SGHNT and YENEEA. Trimming stripped 3 bases from V and 2 bases from J, with 13 bases between. The CDR3 spans 15 residues. This CDR3 reads CASSLGGGLQETQYF. In DNA, the CDR3 is TGTGCCAGCAGCTTGGGAGGGGGCCTACAAGAGACCCAGTACTTC.

This clonotype has at least ten counts. This sequence joins TRBV15 and TRBJ2-2; 7 bases line up with TRBD1. V trimming: 0 bases; J trimming: 6 bases; junction bases outside the gene matches: 4. Germline values: CDR1 LNHNV, CDR2 YYDKDF (reference sequence). This CDR3 spans 15 amino acids. CDR3 sequence: CATSREEGAAGELFF. The CDR3 bases are TGTGCCACCAGCAGAGAAGAGGGGGCAGCCGGGGAGCTGTTTTTT.

The chain is built from TRBV12-3 or TRBV12-4 and TRBJ1-5; 9 bases map to TRBD1. The J segment lost 7 bases and the V segment lost 3 bases, leaving 4 bases of the junction unmatched. The CDR3 is made up of 14 amino acids. CDR3 protein: CASSFGQGRQPQHF. CDR3 DNA sequence: TGTGCCAGCAGTTTCGGACAGGGGAGGCAGCCCCAGCATTTT.

This chain uses TRBV3-1 with TRBJ2-7; 10 bases are a match to TRBD2. V was pared by 4 bases and J by 5 bases, with 14 bases of the junction left unmatched. The germline V gene has CDR1 LGHDT and CDR2 YNNKEL (reference sequence). The CDR3 has 17 residues. The CDR3 is CASSLEPPGLAIDEQYF. Written as DNA, the CDR3 is TGTGCCAGCAGCCTTGAACCCCCGGGACTAGCGATAGACGAGCAGTACTTC.

The chain links TRBV4-2 to TRBJ2-6, with D hard to call. V was clipped by 2 bases and J by 3 bases, with 11 bases between them. Per germline, CDR1 LGHNA and CDR2 YNFKEQ. The CDR3 loop spans 16 amino acids. CDR3 residues: CASSQPDSGGANVLTF. Written as DNA, the CDR3 is TGTGCCAGCAGCCAACCGGATAGTGGTGGGGCCAACGTCCTGACTTTC.

This clonotype was recorded once. The chain links TRBV5-1 to TRBJ1-5, with D tentatively TRBD1 (6 bases). Trimming removed 2 bases at V and 6 bases at J, with 12 bases between. There are 14 residues in the CDR3. Germline CDR1 SGHRS, CDR2 YFSETQ. The CDR3 loop reads CASSFEGGGQPQHF. CDR3 in DNA: TGCGCCAGCAGCTTCGAGGGGGGCGGTCAGCCCCAGCATTTT. Filled out from reference TRBV5-1 and TRBJ1-5, the complete variable domain reads KAGVTQTPRYLIKTRGQQVTLSCSPISGHRSVSWYQQTPGQGLQFLFEYFSETQRNKGNFPGRFSGRQFSNSRSEMNVSTLELGDSALYLCASSFEGGGQPQHFGDGTRLSIL.

The J gene is TRBJ2-6, the V gene TRBV7-3; 11 positions match TRBD2. The CDR3 runs 19 residues. Germline assignment: CDR1 SGHTA and CDR2 FQGTGA. With 5 bases clipped from V and 1 base from J, the junction kept 10 bases outside the gene matches. This chain's CDR3 is CASSGKLAGVRSGANVLTF. The CDR3 DNA reads TGTGCCAGCAGCGGAAAACTAGCGGGAGTCAGGTCTGGGGCCAACGTCCTGACTTTC.

Only a few counts were recorded for this clonotype. The chain couples TRBV10-3 to TRBJ2-7; TRBD2 aligns across 8 bases. This CDR3 comprises 16 residues. The germline V gene encodes CDR1 ENHRY and CDR2 SYGVKD. V lost 0 bases, J lost 6 bases, and 10 bases stayed unmatched. CDR3 region: CAISESILAAGGEQYF. The CDR3 DNA reads as TGTGCCATCAGTGAGTCGATACTAGCGGCCGGCGGCGAGCAGTACTTC.

This clonotype was detected many times. The genes are TRBV3-1 and TRBJ1-1; D is perhaps TRBD1 (6 bases). Trimming took off 0 bases at V and 1 base at J, with 6 bases between the two ends. Germline loops: CDR1 LGHDT, CDR2 YNNKEL (reference sequence). The CDR3 runs 14 residues. In nucleotides, the CDR3 is TGTGCCAGCAGCCAAGAGGACAGGAACACTGAAGCTTTCTTT. This sequence encodes CASSQEDRNTEAFF. Filled out from reference TRBV3-1 and TRBJ1-1, the complete variable domain reads DTAVSQTPKYLVTQMGNDKSIKCEQNLGHDTMYWYKQDSKKFLKIMFSYNNKELIINETVPNRFSPKSPDKAHLNLHINSLELGDSAVYFCASSQEDRNTEAFFGQGTRLTVV.

This chain's CDR3 is CASSLQTGQVGYQPQHF. The CDR3 DNA reads as TGTGCCAGTAGTCTCCAGACAGGCCAAGTTGGTTATCAGCCCCAGCATTTT. The V call is TRBV19, the J call TRBJ1-5; D possibly corresponds to TRBD1 (6 bases). V lost 5 bases, J lost 5 bases, and 22 bases lay in between. The CDR3 consists of 17 residues. Germline values: CDR1 LNHDA, CDR2 SQIVND (reference sequence).

This chain uses TRBV6-1 with TRBJ1-5, with a weak D call TRBD1 (6 bases). The CDR3 has 14 amino acids. With 6 bases removed from V and 4 bases from J, the gap between germline ends came to 13 bases. The germline V gene encodes CDR1 MNHNS and CDR2 SASEGT. CDR3 DNA: TGTGCCAGCAGGAGGACAGTGGATAATCAGCCCCAGCATTTT. Translated, it gives CASRRTVDNQPQHF.

Of note for this clonotype: This may be a read error: a much more frequent sequence differs by one nucleotide. The J gene is TRBJ2-1, the V gene TRBV10-3, with 10 bases fitting TRBD1. V gave up 10 bases and J gave up 3 bases; unmatched junction bases: 6. The germline gives CDR1 ENHRY, CDR2 SYGVKD. The CDR3 consists of 14 residues. CDR3 nucleotides: TGTGCCACCCGGACAGGGGGTAACTACAATGAGCAGTTCTTC. Translation gives CATRTGGNYNEQFF.